These 27 T cell receptor beta chains were sequenced from one sample in a study of blood T cell repertoires in COVID-19. TCRdb's copy holds only in-frame clones and misses some; the assay was immunoSEQ multiplex PCR. Altogether roughly 39,000 clones are present, approximately 92% being singletons, with the ten largest covering under 10%. The sequencing input was peripheral blood. These receptors all come from a man aged 25-45 years with active or convalescent COVID-19.

The chain has TRBV6-5 and TRBJ2-5; 11 bases are a match to TRBD1. CDR3 size: 14 residues. V lost 2 bases and J lost 7; bases outside the gene matches: 3. Germline lookup yields CDR1 MNHEY and CDR2 SVGAGI. CDR3 nucleotide sequence: TGTGCCAGCAGTTACACTGGACAGGGGGCGACCCAGTACTTC. Its protein product is CASSYTGQGATQYF.

The CDR3 bases are TGTGCCAGCAGTTCCGAAGGGGCGTCTGGAAACACCATATATTTT. Translation gives CASSSEGASGNTIYF. The chain carries TRBV6-5 and TRBJ1-3; tentatively, D is TRBD1 (5 bases). The CDR3 is 15 amino acids. Trimming stripped 4 bases from V and 1 base from J, with 11 bases between. The germline gives CDR1 MNHEY, CDR2 SVGAGI.

The V and J genes are TRBV7-2 and TRBJ2-3; the D gene is possibly TRBD2 (5 bases). V was trimmed by 1 base and J by 0 bases, leaving 14 bases between them. Germline lookup yields CDR1 SGHTA and CDR2 FQGNSA. CDR3 length: 17 residues. The CDR3 DNA reads as TGTGCCAGCAGCTTAGATTTTCTAGCAGCTAGCACAGATACGCAGTATTTT. It codes for CASSLDFLAASTDTQYF. Variable domain in full (rest from reference TRBV7-2 and TRBJ2-3): GAGVSQSPSNKVTEKGKDVELRCDPISGHTALYWYRQSLGQGLEFLIYFQGNSAPDKSGLPSDRFSAERTGGSVSTLTIQRTQQEDSAVYLCASSLDFLAASTDTQYFGPGTRLTVL.

The rearrangement joins TRBV2 to TRBJ1-2; D remains ambiguous. Trimming pared 9 bases from V and 4 bases from J, leaving 24 bases between. The CDR3 has 16 amino acids. Germline CDR1 is SNHLY and CDR2 is FYNNEI. The CDR3 coding sequence is TGTGCCAGTGAGAAGTTCTGGGCCCAGGAATCCTATGGCTACACCTTC. As protein: CASEKFWAQESYGYTF.

The V and J genes are TRBV10-3 and TRBJ2-5; 7 bases map to TRBD1. There are 14 residues in the CDR3. Per germline, CDR1 ENHRY and CDR2 SYGVKD. V was pared by 10 bases and J by 0 bases, with 8 bases of the junction left unmatched. The CDR3 region is CATKTGTYQETQYF. The CDR3 DNA is TGTGCCACTAAGACAGGGACCTACCAAGAGACCCAGTACTTC.

CDR3 nucleotide sequence: TGTGCCAGCAGCTTTGGGACAAATTCACCCCTCCACTTT. As protein: CASSFGTNSPLHF. The chain has TRBV7-2 and TRBJ1-6, with D possibly matching TRBD1 (6 bases). CDR3 length: 13 residues. V shed 3 bases and J shed 7 bases, with 7 bases lying between them. Germline CDR1 SGHTA, CDR2 FQGNSA.

The rearrangement joins TRBV12-2 to TRBJ2-1; TRBD2, the table's D call, lacks a check against the DNA. TRBV12-2 is a pseudogene. The CDR3 spans 17 residues. CDR3 bases: TGTGCAAGTCGCTTAGATGAAAGCGGAGGCTCCTACAATGAGCAGTTCTTC. Protein: CASRLDESGGSYNEQFF.

V and J are TRBV18 and TRBJ1-6; 9 bases agree with TRBD1. V lost 2 bases, J lost 10 bases, and 9 bases stayed unmatched. Germline assignment: CDR1 KGHSH and CDR2 LQKENI. The CDR3 is 16 residues long. In DNA form, the CDR3 reads TGTGCCAGCTCACCAGAAAGACAGGGGGTAGGGTCACCCCTCCACTTT. Translation gives CASSPERQGVGSPLHF.

The gene calls are TRBV5-6 and TRBJ2-4; 11 bases line up with TRBD2. The V gene's germline CDR1 is SGHDT and CDR2 YYEEEE. The junction had 5 bases not matched to a gene; V was cut back by 0 bases and J by 0 bases. This CDR3 is built from 18 residues. The CDR3 here is CASSLVASGGLAKNIQYF. Written as DNA, the CDR3 is TGTGCCAGCAGCTTGGTGGCTAGCGGGGGGTTAGCCAAAAACATTCAGTACTTC. The full variable domain, completed using reference TRBV5-6 and TRBJ2-4, is DAGVTQSPTHLIKTRGQQVTLRCSPKSGHDTVSWYQQALGQGPQFIFQYYEEEERQRGNFPDRFSGHQFPNYSSELNVNALLLGDSALYLCASSLVASGGLAKNIQYFGAGTRLSVL.

The chain combines TRBV7-2 with TRBJ1-5, with a possible D match to TRBD1 (5 bases). This CDR3 comprises 15 residues. Trimming stripped 3 bases from V and 1 base from J, with 10 bases between. Germline V lookup: CDR1 SGHTA, CDR2 FQGNSA. CDR3 protein: CASSFGDSSNQPQHF. CDR3 coding DNA: TGTGCCAGCAGCTTCGGGGACTCGAGCAATCAGCCCCAGCATTTT.

The DNA of the CDR3 is TGTGCCAGCAGCCGCCGGGGGGCTGGAAACACCATATATTTT. Translation gives CASSRRGAGNTIYF. The chain links TRBV11-2 to TRBJ1-3, with D possibly matching TRBD1 (5 bases). The CDR3 has 14 amino acids. Trimming pared 5 bases from V and 2 bases from J, leaving 10 bases between. CDR1 SGHAT and CDR2 FQNNGV come from the germline V gene.

V is TRBV19 and J is TRBJ2-3; tentative D call: TRBD2 (6 bases). Germline V gene lookup returns CDR1 LNHDA and CDR2 SQIVND (reference sequence). Trimming took 8 bases from V and 1 from J, leaving 13 bases between them. The CDR3 contains 14 residues. The CDR3, as DNA: TGTGCCAGTCGTAGCGGAGCGGGCACAGATACGCAGTATTTT. Residues: CASRSGAGTDTQYF.

The rearrangement links TRBV27 to TRBJ2-2; D perhaps matches TRBD1 (6 bases). Per germline, CDR1 MNHEY and CDR2 SMNVEV (reference sequence). Trimming cost V 4 bases and J 6 bases, with 12 bases left between them. The CDR3 runs 14 residues. The CDR3 DNA reads TGTGCCAGCAGTTCAAACAGGGTCCCCGGGGAGCTGTTTTTT. This codes for CASSSNRVPGELFF.

V usage is TRBV6-5 and J usage is TRBJ1-6, with a possible D match to TRBD1 (6 bases). V was cut by 6 bases and J by 5 bases, with 14 bases left in between. Germline V lookup: CDR1 MNHEY, CDR2 SVGAGI. CDR3 length: 15 amino acids. The CDR3, as DNA: TGTGCCAGCAGACCGGACACAGGGAATAATTCACCCCTCCACTTT. Translation: CASRPDTGNNSPLHF.

The chain is built from TRBV29-1 and TRBJ1-5; the match to TRBD1 covers 7 bases. Per germline, CDR1 SQVTM and CDR2 ANQGSEA. The CDR3 totals 14 residues. The trim removed 7 bases at V and 5 bases at J, leaving 11 bases unmatched. In DNA form, the CDR3 reads TGCAGCGCGCAGACAGGGCCGGGGGATCAGCCCCAGCATTTT. Its protein is CSAQTGPGDQPQHF.

The chain combines TRBV19 with TRBJ2-3; 11 bases map to TRBD2. Per the germline V gene, CDR1 is LNHDA and CDR2 is SQIVND (reference sequence). There are 15 residues in the CDR3. The junction had 5 bases not matched to a gene; V was cut back by 9 bases and J by 0 bases. This CDR3 reads CASGGTSGSTDTQYF. The CDR3 nucleotides read TGTGCCAGCGGGGGGACTAGCGGTAGCACAGATACGCAGTATTTT.

This rearrangement joins TRBV6-2 or TRBV6-3 to TRBJ2-2; weak D call: TRBD2 (5 bases). The CDR3 length is 17 residues. From germline, CDR1 is MNHEY and CDR2 SVGEGT. Trimming shortened V by 2 bases and J by 6 bases, and 19 bases separated the two germline ends. The CDR3 nucleotides read TGTGCCAGCAGTTACCCGGCTCCCCTCCCGGAGGCCGGGGAGCTGTTTTTT. This sequence encodes CASSYPAPLPEAGELFF.

This clone was observed a handful of times. The chain couples TRBV6-2 or TRBV6-3 to TRBJ2-1; 7 nucleotides align to TRBD2. The CDR3 is 15 amino acids. Germline V gene data show CDR1 as MNHEY and CDR2 as SVGEGT. V lost 2 bases to trimming and J lost 6 bases; unmatched junction nucleotides: 7. CDR3 sequence (DNA): TGTGCCAGCAGTTACAAGGCTAGCGGAGGCAATGAGCAGTTCTTC. As protein: CASSYKASGGNEQFF.

The J gene is TRBJ2-5, the V gene TRBV19; D is unclear. V lost 3 bases and J 4 bases, leaving 9 bases between the germline ends. Germline V gene lookup returns CDR1 LNHDA and CDR2 SQIVND (reference sequence). CDR3 length: 13 amino acids. CDR3 sequence: CASSIRSRETQYF. The CDR3 DNA reads TGTGCCAGTAGTATTAGATCAAGAGAGACCCAGTACTTC.

The chain has TRBV5-1 and TRBJ2-5; D is perhaps TRBD1 (6 bases). The CDR3 contains 16 residues. Germline CDR1 SGHRS, CDR2 YFSETQ. The V gene lost 0 bases and the J gene lost 2 bases, with 14 bases spanning the gap. CDR3 amino acids: CASSLVGGTIQETQYF. CDR3 sequence (DNA): TGCGCCAGCAGCTTGGTTGGGGGCACAATACAAGAGACCCAGTACTTC.

The V call is TRBV13, the J call TRBJ2-3, with D possibly TRBD2 on 5 matching bases. Trimming cost V 5 bases and J 0 bases, with 12 bases left between them. Per germline, CDR1 PRHDT and CDR2 FYEKMQ (reference sequence). This CDR3 comprises 15 residues. The CDR3 spells CASSPDWTSTDTQYF. CDR3 nucleotides: TGTGCCAGCAGCCCCGACTGGACTAGCACAGATACGCAGTATTTT.

The chain combines TRBV5-6 with TRBJ1-2; D possibly corresponds to TRBD1 (6 bases). The germline CDR1 and CDR2 sequences are SGHDT and YYEEEE. The length of the CDR3 is 17 residues. Between the trimmed V and J ends, which lost 1 base and 4 bases, there was a span of 20 bases. CDR3 nucleotides: TGTGCCAGCAGCTTGTTGGCAGGGGAGCTTATTGTCTATGGCTACACCTTC. As protein: CASSLLAGELIVYGYTF.

This rearrangement joins TRBV6-5 to TRBJ1-2, with 8 bases that match TRBD1. The CDR3 covers 14 residues. J gave up 6 bases and V 6 bases, and 9 bases lay outside the gene matches. CDR1 is MNHEY and CDR2 is SVGAGI in the germline V gene. CDR3 protein: CASSGQGGLNGYTF. The CDR3 coding sequence is TGTGCCAGCAGCGGACAGGGAGGTCTTAATGGCTACACCTTC.

V usage is TRBV27 and J usage is TRBJ2-7; 9 positions agree with TRBD1. CDR1 and CDR2 (germline): MNHEY, SMNVEV (reference sequence). Unmatched junction bases numbered 9, after V lost 7 bases and J lost 5 bases. The CDR3 extends over 14 amino acids. CDR3 sequence: CASTKWTGDNEQYF. As DNA, the CDR3 is TGTGCCAGCACCAAATGGACAGGGGATAACGAGCAGTACTTC.

This sequence joins TRBV6-5 and TRBJ1-2; D is ambiguous. Germline CDR1 reads MNHEY; CDR2 reads SVGAGI. The CDR3 consists of 14 residues. V lost 0 bases, J lost 7 bases, and 12 bases lay in between. The CDR3, as DNA: TGTGCCAGCAGTTACTCAAAGGGAGTGGGTGGCTACACCTTC. Protein product: CASSYSKGVGGYTF.

V and J are TRBV6-6 and TRBJ1-5; TRBD1 aligns across 8 bases. Trimming cost V 6 bases and J 1 base; bases outside gene matches: 5. This CDR3 has 15 amino acids. Germline CDR1 is MNHNY and CDR2 is SVGAGI (reference sequence). The CDR3, as DNA: TGTGCCAGCAGCCCCGGACAGGGCAGCAATCAGCCCCAGCATTTT. Translating gives CASSPGQGSNQPQHF.

This chain connects TRBV24-1 to TRBJ2-1; 9 positions agree with TRBD1. Germline V gives CDR1 KGHDR, CDR2 SFDVKD. There are 15 residues in the CDR3. V was pared by 0 bases and J by 4 bases, with 0 bases of the junction left unmatched. The CDR3 DNA sequence: TGTGCCACCAGTGATTTGGGGACAGGGTACAATGAGCAGTTCTTC. It yields the protein CATSDLGTGYNEQFF.